This TCR beta chain is drawn from a study of blood T cell repertoires in COVID-19. Study-wide context: The study drew acute and convalescent COVID-19 samples from the United States, Italy and Spain.

Enrolled during active infection, Seattle patients were then followed longitudinally. CDR1 SGHRS and CDR2 YFSETQ come from the germline V gene. With 1 base clipped from V and 7 bases from J, the junction kept 5 bases outside the gene matches. CDR3 length equals 13 residues. In the authors' methods: Estimation of nucleated cell counts relied on the amplification of reference gene primers. Assay: immunoSEQ multiplex PCR; the TCRdb copy retains only in-frame clones and omits some. D and trimming come from the DNA, and the V and J calls and clone size come from that table. The sample has hundreds of thousands of clones; approximately 90% are singletons.

The sequence came from a man aged 50 to 60 with COVID-19, enrolled during active disease. V gene TRBV5-1 combines with J gene TRBJ2-7; TRBD1 agrees at 7 bases. Sequencing was performed on peripheral blood. The CDR3 sequence: CASSLTGVEEQYF. In DNA form, the CDR3 reads TGCGCCAGCAGCTTGACAGGGGTGGAGGAGCAGTACTTC.